This T cell receptor beta chain was profiled in a study of radiation and T cells in renal cell carcinoma. Findings of the study overall: From baseline, blood top tumor clonotypes peaked at 2 weeks post-radiation.

With regard to this clone: Its antigen remains unidentified.

Assay: immunoSEQ multiplex PCR; the TCRdb copy retains only in-frame clones and omits some. Among about 86,000 clones listed, around four fifths were seen once. Sample time point: blood 4 weeks post-SBRT, at nephrectomy. The treatment denotes: 15 Gy SBRT to primary tumor, nephrectomy 4 weeks later. Blood was sampled at baseline, 2 weeks and 4 weeks after SBRT. Clear cell pathology was present in this patient's renal cell carcinoma. V shed 8 bases and J shed 1 base, with 11 bases lying between them. From germline, CDR1 is ENHRY and CDR2 SYGVKD. The CDR3 runs to 14 residues. The rearrangement joins TRBV10-3 to TRBJ2-2; perhaps TRBD1 as D (6 bases). This sequence originates from a man aged 50 to 59 with renal cell carcinoma. The input for sequencing was blood, taken from a patient whose treatment included radiotherapy and nephrectomy. The CDR3 loop is CAIGPGQNTGELFF. CDR3 coding DNA: TGTGCCATCGGCCCGGGACAGAACACCGGGGAGCTGTTTTTT.